The present T cell receptor (beta chain) was sequenced within a study of T cell clonality in common variable immunodeficiency. Germline CDR1 DFQATT, CDR2 SNEGSKA (reference sequence). The CDR3 extends over 15 amino acids. The ends were cut back, 1 base at V and 6 bases at J, with 18 bases in the middle. Profiling relied on immunoSEQ multiplex PCR, and the TCRdb table lists in-frame clones only, not all of them. The sample is made up of 25,000 to 35,000 clones, none counted only once. Study outcomes and limitations: TCRbeta clonality was increased in CVID versus healthy controls. Patient heterogeneity in the CVID cohort limited correlations between repertoire features and clinical complications. Fewer TCRbeta clones were shared among CVID subjects than controls.

This clone was counted ten times or more. Its antigen is unknown. The CDR3 end falls 3 residues outside the read, so it is completed with the germline J gene. This specimen includes other DNA sequences encoding the same CDR3. Sequencing input: peripheral blood mononuclear cells. This clonotype was sampled from a person aged 18 to 75 in good health. The chain joins TRBV20-1 to TRBJ1-2, with a tentative D call TRBD1 (5 bases). The covered CDR3 bases are TGCAGTGCTAGAGCCCCGGTCAGGGAACCGAATGGC. Protein: CSARAPVREPNG. The full CDR3 protein is CSARAPVREPNGYTF.